A selection of T cell receptor beta chains follows, all from one sample in a study of graft-versus-host responses after intestinal transplantation. Which antigens these TCRs recognize remains unknown. The repertoire was sequenced with immunoSEQ multiplex PCR; TCRdb's copy has only in-frame clones and lacks some. This table holds around 110,000 clones, 90% found once. The source was unstimulated CD4+ T cells sorted from spleen or lymph node cells, collected before intestinal transplant. The receptors stem from a human donor who received an intestinal transplant. Both conserved end residues are part of each CDR3. A D gene is named only where the DNA matches it firmly. A clone size is listed for some rows: how often the clone was seen (once, few, many), or a class if it is expanded.

v_call: TRBV10-2; clone_size: NA; d_call: TRBD2; j_call: TRBJ2-3; cdr3_aa: CASTGLAGGTSTDTQYF; cdr3_nt: TGCGCCAGCACTGGACTAGCGGGGGGTACTAGCACAGATACGCAGTATTTT
v_call: TRBV5-4; clone_size: NA; d_call: NA; j_call: TRBJ1-2; cdr3_aa: CASSFSSRVGYTF; cdr3_nt: TGTGCCAGCAGCTTTAGTTCGAGGGTAGGCTACACCTTC
v_call: TRBV19; clone_size: NA; d_call: NA; j_call: TRBJ2-7; cdr3_aa: CASSIGEASTYEQYF; cdr3_nt: TGTGCCAGTAGTATAGGCGAGGCTAGCACGTACGAGCAGTACTTC
v_call: TRBV4-1; clone_size: NA; d_call: TRBD1; j_call: TRBJ2-4; cdr3_aa: CASSPTGGKNIQYF; cdr3_nt: TGCGCCAGCAGCCCCACAGGGGGCAAAAACATTCAGTACTTC
v_call: TRBV2; clone_size: NA; d_call: NA; j_call: TRBJ2-1; cdr3_aa: CASMAGERLHNEQFF; cdr3_nt: TGTGCCAGCATGGCCGGAGAGAGACTGCACAATGAGCAGTTCTTC
v_call: TRBV28; clone_size: NA; d_call: TRBD2; j_call: TRBJ2-7; cdr3_aa: CASSLVLAGAPRYEQYF; cdr3_nt: TGTGCCAGCAGTTTGGTACTAGCGGGAGCCCCCCGGTACGAGCAGTACTTC
v_call: TRBV28; clone_size: NA; d_call: TRBD1; j_call: TRBJ2-5; cdr3_aa: CASQRTGKETQYF; cdr3_nt: TGTGCCAGCCAGAGGACAGGGAAAGAGACCCAGTACTTC
v_call: TRBV4-3; clone_size: NA; d_call: TRBD1; j_call: TRBJ1-4; cdr3_aa: CASSHEDRSNEKLFF; cdr3_nt: TGCGCCAGCAGCCATGAGGACAGGAGTAATGAAAAACTGTTTTTT
v_call: TRBV20-1; clone_size: once; d_call: NA; j_call: TRBJ2-1; cdr3_aa: CSAPRNEQFF; cdr3_nt: TGCAGTGCTCCGCGCAATGAGCAGTTCTTC
v_call: TRBV5-1; clone_size: NA; d_call: NA; j_call: TRBJ2-1; cdr3_aa: CASSLDPRGDYSYNEQFF; cdr3_nt: TGCGCCAGCAGCTTGGACCCCCGGGGTGACTACTCCTACAATGAGCAGTTCTTC
v_call: TRBV18; clone_size: NA; d_call: TRBD1; j_call: TRBJ2-7; cdr3_aa: CASSLTGGDDEQYF; cdr3_nt: TGTGCCAGCTCACTCACAGGGGGTGATGACGAGCAGTACTTC
v_call: TRBV9; clone_size: NA; d_call: NA; j_call: TRBJ2-1; cdr3_aa: CASSGLRGSYNEQFF; cdr3_nt: TGTGCCAGCAGCGGACTCCGGGGCTCCTACAATGAGCAGTTCTTC
v_call: TRBV7-9; clone_size: NA; d_call: NA; j_call: TRBJ1-1; cdr3_aa: CASSLVEVNTEAFF; cdr3_nt: TGTGCCAGCAGCCTCGTCGAGGTGAACACTGAAGCTTTCTTT
v_call: TRBV5-1; clone_size: NA; d_call: NA; j_call: TRBJ2-3; cdr3_aa: CASSLANPTDTQYF; cdr3_nt: TGCGCCAGCAGCTTGGCTAACCCTACAGATACGCAGTATTTT
v_call: TRBV19; clone_size: NA; d_call: NA; j_call: TRBJ1-2; cdr3_aa: CASSIASTVFNYGYTF; cdr3_nt: TGTGCCAGTAGTATAGCAAGTACAGTCTTTAACTATGGCTACACCTTC
v_call: TRBV7-9; clone_size: NA; d_call: TRBD1; j_call: TRBJ2-7; cdr3_aa: CASSAGTGFYEQYF; cdr3_nt: TGTGCCAGCAGCGCCGGGACAGGATTCTACGAGCAGTACTTC
v_call: TRBV14; clone_size: NA; d_call: NA; j_call: TRBJ2-7; cdr3_aa: CASSLQGYEQYF; cdr3_nt: TGTGCCAGCAGCCTTCAGGGTTACGAGCAGTACTTC
v_call: TRBV6-1; clone_size: NA; d_call: NA; j_call: TRBJ1-5; cdr3_aa: CASSDHSGVGQPQHF; cdr3_nt: TGTGCCAGCAGTGACCATTCAGGGGTCGGTCAGCCCCAGCATTTT
v_call: TRBV7-8; clone_size: NA; d_call: NA; j_call: TRBJ1-4; cdr3_aa: CASSLDVAEKLFF; cdr3_nt: TGTGCCAGCAGCCTTGATGTCGCGGAAAAACTGTTTTTT
v_call: TRBV27; clone_size: NA; d_call: NA; j_call: TRBJ2-5; cdr3_aa: CASSSRRSGGQETQYF; cdr3_nt: TGTGCCAGCAGTTCTAGACGGTCAGGAGGACAGGAGACCCAGTACTTC
v_call: TRBV6-5; clone_size: few; d_call: TRBD1; j_call: TRBJ1-2; cdr3_aa: CASSRGTDIPFTF; cdr3_nt: TGTGCCAGCAGTCGTGGGACAGATATCCCTTTCACCTTC
v_call: TRBV7-2; clone_size: few; d_call: TRBD1; j_call: TRBJ1-2; cdr3_aa: CASSLRPTGASNYGYTF; cdr3_nt: TGTGCCAGCAGCTTACGCCCCACAGGGGCCTCTAACTATGGCTACACCTTC
v_call: TRBV5-1; clone_size: NA; d_call: NA; j_call: TRBJ2-7; cdr3_aa: CASSLGTKAYEQYF; cdr3_nt: TGCGCCAGCAGCTTGGGGACTAAAGCCTACGAGCAGTACTTC
v_call: TRBV6-8; clone_size: once; d_call: NA; j_call: TRBJ2-6; cdr3_aa: CASSYVGRSGANVLTF; cdr3_nt: TGTGCCAGCAGTTACGTGGGGAGGTCTGGGGCCAACGTCCTGACTTTC
v_call: TRBV6-5; clone_size: once; d_call: TRBD1; j_call: TRBJ1-1; cdr3_aa: CASSTRQGSNTEAFF; cdr3_nt: TGTGCCAGCAGTACCCGACAGGGATCAAACACTGAAGCTTTCTTT
v_call: TRBV14; clone_size: NA; d_call: NA; j_call: TRBJ1-1; cdr3_aa: CASSQRALSRLNTEAFF; cdr3_nt: TGTGCCAGCAGCCAAAGAGCCCTGTCCAGGCTGAACACTGAAGCTTTCTTT
v_call: TRBV19; clone_size: NA; d_call: NA; j_call: TRBJ2-7; cdr3_aa: CASTHPRGNSPYEQYF; cdr3_nt: TGTGCCAGTACCCACCCACGAGGGAACAGTCCCTACGAGCAGTACTTC
v_call: TRBV28; clone_size: NA; d_call: TRBD1; j_call: TRBJ2-1; cdr3_aa: CASNTQGAGNEQFF; cdr3_nt: TGTGCCAGCAATACTCAGGGGGCTGGCAATGAGCAGTTCTTC
v_call: TRBV5-1; clone_size: NA; d_call: TRBD1; j_call: TRBJ1-5; cdr3_aa: CASSFHLTGGEPGPQHF; cdr3_nt: TGCGCCAGCAGCTTCCATTTGACAGGGGGCGAGCCGGGGCCCCAGCATTTT
v_call: TRBV6-5; clone_size: NA; d_call: TRBD2; j_call: TRBJ2-5; cdr3_aa: CASSSGLAGGRETQYF; cdr3_nt: TGTGCCAGCAGTTCGGGACTAGCGGGAGGCCGAGAGACCCAGTACTTC
v_call: TRBV7-9; clone_size: once; d_call: TRBD1; j_call: TRBJ2-7; cdr3_aa: CATGQGTAEQYF; cdr3_nt: TGTGCCACCGGACAGGGGACAGCCGAGCAGTACTTC
v_call: TRBV28; clone_size: NA; d_call: NA; j_call: TRBJ2-7; cdr3_aa: CASSLGADMPQYF; cdr3_nt: TGTGCCAGCAGTTTAGGGGCAGACATGCCTCAGTACTTC
v_call: TRBV11-2; clone_size: NA; d_call: TRBD1; j_call: TRBJ2-7; cdr3_aa: CASSHLRDRRKYEQYF; cdr3_nt: TGTGCCAGCAGCCACCTTAGGGACAGGAGAAAGTACGAGCAGTACTTC
v_call: TRBV7-9; clone_size: NA; d_call: NA; j_call: TRBJ2-4; cdr3_aa: CASSPTQDKNIQYF; cdr3_nt: TGTGCCAGCAGCCCCACACAAGATAAAAACATTCAGTACTTC
v_call: TRBV6-5; clone_size: NA; d_call: NA; j_call: TRBJ1-4; cdr3_aa: CASSTGLNEKLFF; cdr3_nt: TGTGCCAGCAGTACCGGACTTAATGAAAAACTGTTTTTT
v_call: TRBV27; clone_size: NA; d_call: TRBD1; j_call: TRBJ2-7; cdr3_aa: CASSPRPTGTNPYEQYF; cdr3_nt: TGTGCCAGCAGTCCCCGACCGACAGGGACCAACCCCTACGAGCAGTACTTC
v_call: TRBV5-4; clone_size: NA; d_call: TRBD2; j_call: TRBJ2-3; cdr3_aa: CASSLRGGGTDTQYF; cdr3_nt: TGTGCCAGCAGCTTGAGGGGAGGGGGCACAGATACGCAGTATTTT